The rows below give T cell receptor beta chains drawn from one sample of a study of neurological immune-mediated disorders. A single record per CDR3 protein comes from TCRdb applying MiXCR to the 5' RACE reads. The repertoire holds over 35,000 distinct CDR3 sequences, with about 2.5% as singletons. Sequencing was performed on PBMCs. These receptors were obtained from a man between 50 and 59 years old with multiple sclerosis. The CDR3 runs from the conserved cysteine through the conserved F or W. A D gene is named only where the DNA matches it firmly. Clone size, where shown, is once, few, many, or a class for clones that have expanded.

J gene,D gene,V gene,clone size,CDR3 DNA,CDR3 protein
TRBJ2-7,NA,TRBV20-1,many,TGCAGTGCTGACAGTGAAACTAACTCCTACGAGCAGTACTTC,CSADSETNSYEQYF
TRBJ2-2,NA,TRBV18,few,TGTGCCAGCTCACCTCGAGAGAACACCGGGGAGCTGTTTTTT,CASSPRENTGELFF
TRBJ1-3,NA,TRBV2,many,TGTGCCAGCAGTGACCTCAGAAACACCATATATTTT,CASSDLRNTIYF
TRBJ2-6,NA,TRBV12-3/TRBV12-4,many,TGTGCCAGCAGTTTAGCTGGGTCTGGGGCCAACGTCCTGACTTTC,CASSLAGSGANVLTF
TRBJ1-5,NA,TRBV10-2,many,TGCGCCAGCACCCAGGGGCCAGGTCAGCCCCAGCATTTT,CASTQGPGQPQHF
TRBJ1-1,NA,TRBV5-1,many,TGCGCCAGCAGCCCTGACGGGCGGGGAACTGAAGCTTTCTTT,CASSPDGRGTEAFF
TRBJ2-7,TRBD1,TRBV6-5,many,TGTGCCAGCAGTTACACTACAGGGGGGAGCTCCTACGAGCAGTACTTC,CASSYTTGGSSYEQYF
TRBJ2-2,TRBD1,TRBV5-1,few,TGCGCCAGCACCCGACAGGGGGACACCGGGGAGCTGTTTTTT,CASTRQGDTGELFF
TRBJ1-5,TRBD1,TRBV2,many,TGTGCCAGCAGTCCGTGGACAGGGGGGGATCAGCCCCAGAATTTT,CASSPWTGGDQPQNF
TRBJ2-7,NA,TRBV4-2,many,TGTGCCAGCAGCCAAGGTTCGGGCTACGAGCAGTACTTC,CASSQGSGYEQYF
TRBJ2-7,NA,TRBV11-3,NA,TGTGCCAGCAGCTCCTCGAGACAGTACGAGCAGTACTTC,CASSSSRQYEQYF
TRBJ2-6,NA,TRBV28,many,TGTGCCAGCAGAGGGGTCTATCGCTCTGGGGCCAACGTCCTGACTTTC,CASRGVYRSGANVLTF
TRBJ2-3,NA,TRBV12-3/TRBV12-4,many,TGTGCCAGCAGTGCGGGACAGCTGATGCACGATACGCAGTATTTT,CASSAGQLMHDTQYF
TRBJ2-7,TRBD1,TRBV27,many,TGTGCCAGCAGTCGGAACCGGGACAGGGTGAGATACGAGCAGTACTTC,CASSRNRDRVRYEQYF
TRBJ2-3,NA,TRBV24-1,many,TGTGCCACCAGTGATCGGCTAGCTGTAGATACGCAGTATTTT,CATSDRLAVDTQYF
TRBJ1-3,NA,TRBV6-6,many,TGTGCCAGCCTGGGAGCCTCTGGAAACACCATATATTTT,CASLGASGNTIYF
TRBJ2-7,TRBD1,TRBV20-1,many,TGCAGTGCTATAGACAGGGCCTACGAGCAGTACTTC,CSAIDRAYEQYF
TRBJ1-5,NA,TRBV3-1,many,TGTGCCAGCAGCCCAGGACAGAGCAATCAGCCCCAGCATTTT,CASSPGQSNQPQHF
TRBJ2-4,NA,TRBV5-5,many,TGTGCCAGCAGCTTGGAGGGCAGCCTAGCCAAAAACATTCAGTACTTC,CASSLEGSLAKNIQYF
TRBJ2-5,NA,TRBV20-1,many,TGCAGTGCCCACCGTAGTTCCGACCAGGGAGAGACCCAGTACTTC,CSAHRSSDQGETQYF
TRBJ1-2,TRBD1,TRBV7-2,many,TGTGCCAGCAGCTCATCCTTACAGGGGGGCTACACCTTC,CASSSSLQGGYTF
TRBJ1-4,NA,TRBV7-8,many,TGTGCCAGCAGCCAGAGACAGGCAACTAATGAAAAACTGTTTTTT,CASSQRQATNEKLFF
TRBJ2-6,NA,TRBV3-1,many,TGTGCCAGCAGCCGTACACCGTCTGGGGCCAACGTCCTGACTTTC,CASSRTPSGANVLTF
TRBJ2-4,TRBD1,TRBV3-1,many,TGTGCCAGCAGCCGTCTCGGACAGGGCGAAAACATTCAGTACTTC,CASSRLGQGENIQYF
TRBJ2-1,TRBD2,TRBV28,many,TGTGCCAGCAGTTTTTCTAGCGGGGCCTACAATGAGCAGTTCTTC,CASSFSSGAYNEQFF
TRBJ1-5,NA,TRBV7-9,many,TGTGCCAGCAGCTTAGCGGGCGGGGGCAATCAGCCCCAGCATTTT,CASSLAGGGNQPQHF